This TCR beta chain was found in a study of cytomegalovirus exposure and HLA in healthy donors. Study overall: Genetic ancestry analysis placed around four fifths of the 400 or so donors that were genotyped in the Caucasian-associated cluster. Findings and limits, study-wide: Sequencing probably produced one cluster of sequence variants that were highly shared. An apparent linkage of common viral pathogens to several of the most significant clusters emerged in a later analysis. It was reportedly the case that the classifier diagnosed cytomegalovirus status with high specificity and sensitivity.

Turning to this clone: Its matching antigen is unknown.

The CDR3 runs 14 residues. With 3 bases removed from V and 4 bases from J, the gap between germline ends came to 13 bases. Germline assignment: CDR1 LNHDA and CDR2 SQIVND (reference sequence). It was with 60 Vbeta and 13 Jbeta primers that the PCR ran. Here immunoSEQ multiplex PCR was the method, and the copy in TCRdb shows in-frame clones only, minus some. In the table there are 100,000 to 150,000 clones, roughly four fifths of which are singletons. Material for sequencing was PBMCs. The clonotype was recovered from a male donor in good health and CMV-seropositive. The chain has TRBV19 and TRBJ2-7, with D perhaps matching TRBD2 (6 bases). The CDR3 bases are TGTGCCAGTAGTATTGGAGGGCTCGGATACGAGCAGTACTTC. This encodes CASSIGGLGYEQYF.